Each of the 24 T cell receptor beta chains below was sequenced from the same sample in a study of control samples from healthy donors and cancer patients. Data came from immunoSEQ multiplex PCR; TCRdb stores just in-frame clones and leaves some out. Here the sample spans 350,000 to 450,000 clones, 90% being singletons. Specimen: PBMCs. These receptors were taken from a man between 40 and 49 years old with head and neck cancer.

This chain joins TRBV19 and TRBJ2-2; no clear D. V was pared by 3 bases and J by 9 bases, with 5 bases between. The germline V gene encodes CDR1 LNHDA and CDR2 SQIVND (reference sequence). The CDR3 spans 11 residues. The CDR3 sequence: CASSMNWELFF. CDR3 bases: TGTGCCAGTAGTATGAACTGGGAGCTGTTTTTT. The entire variable domain, with the rest obtained from reference TRBV19 and TRBJ2-2, is as follows: DGGITQSPKYLFRKEGQNVTLSCEQNLNHDAMYWYRQDPGQGLRLIYYSQIVNDFQKGDIAEGYSVSREKKESFPLTVTSAQKNPTAFYLCASSMNWELFFGEGSRLTVL.

This sequence joins TRBV5-1 and TRBJ2-2, with 8 nucleotides matching TRBD2. The CDR3 extends over 16 amino acids. Germline V lookup: CDR1 SGHRS, CDR2 YFSETQ. Unmatched junction bases numbered 3, after V lost 2 bases and J lost 0 bases. CDR3 DNA sequence: TGCGCCAGCAGCTTACTAGCGGCGACGAACACCGGGGAGCTGTTTTTT. Translation gives CASSLLAATNTGELFF.

This chain joins TRBV4-2 and TRBJ1-5; a weak D match, TRBD1 (6 bases). This CDR3 is 22 amino acids long. In germline, CDR1 is LGHNA, CDR2 YNFKEQ. Trimming took 0 bases from V and 0 from J, leaving 27 bases between them. This CDR3 is CASSQDNTPGTPQEYSNQPQHF. The CDR3 bases are TGTGCCAGCAGCCAAGATAATACCCCCGGGACACCTCAGGAATATAGCAATCAGCCCCAGCATTTT.

Comment on this clone: The sample carries other DNA sequences with the same CDR3. This chain uses TRBV2 with TRBJ1-5, with 9 bases that match TRBD1. The germline gives CDR1 SNHLY, CDR2 FYNNEI. The CDR3 consists of 14 residues. V lost 4 bases, J lost 6 bases, and 4 bases stayed unmatched. CDR3: CASSATGGSQPQHF. The CDR3 DNA is TGTGCCAGCAGTGCAACAGGGGGCAGTCAGCCCCAGCATTTT. Full variable domain (remainder filled in from reference TRBV2 and TRBJ1-5): EPEVTQTPSHQVTQMGQEVILRCVPISNHLYFYWYRQILGQKVEFLVSFYNNEISEKSEIFDDQFSVERPDGSNFTLKIRSTKLEDSAMYFCASSATGGSQPQHFGDGTRLSIL.

J is TRBJ1-2 and V is TRBV12-3 or TRBV12-4; the D is unclear. V lost 0 bases to trimming and J lost 7 bases, with 6 bases between them. The CDR3 is made up of 12 amino acids. CDR3 bases: TGTGCCAGCAGTTTAGCCGGGATTGGCTACACCTTC. Its translation: CASSLAGIGYTF.

This clone came up a few times. The chain recombines TRBV12-3 or TRBV12-4 with TRBJ2-7; D is ambiguous. The ends were cut back, 6 bases at V and 5 bases at J, with 8 bases in the middle. The CDR3 totals 11 residues. CDR3 loop: CASSSVDEQYF. The CDR3 nucleotides are TGTGCCAGCAGCTCAGTCGACGAGCAGTACTTC.

The rearrangement links TRBV4-2 to TRBJ2-6, with D perhaps given as TRBD1 or TRBD2 (6 bases each). CDR1 LGHNA and CDR2 YNFKEQ come from the germline V gene. Trimming took off 2 bases at V and 0 bases at J, with 14 bases between the two ends. This CDR3 region has 18 residues. For the CDR3, the DNA is TGTGCCAGCAGCCAACGGGGGCAAGGGGCCTCTGGGGCCAACGTCCTGACTTTC. This encodes CASSQRGQGASGANVLTF.

The CDR3 loop is CAISESNSLNQPQHF. The DNA of the CDR3 is TGTGCCATCAGTGAGTCCAACAGCTTAAATCAGCCCCAGCATTTT. The rearrangement uses TRBV10-3 and TRBJ1-5; D is undetermined. The CDR3 extends over 15 amino acids. The V gene's germline CDR1 is ENHRY and CDR2 SYGVKD. V lost 0 bases, J lost 4 bases, and 10 bases lay in between.

The sample holds a few counts of this clone. This chain links TRBV28 with TRBJ1-5; 9 bases agree with TRBD1. The V gene end was trimmed by 5 bases and the J gene end by 1 base; junction bases not matched to a gene: 3. This CDR3 is built from 15 residues. Germline CDR1 is MDHEN and CDR2 is SYDVKM. The CDR3: CASSLGQGSNQPQHF. The CDR3, as DNA: TGTGCCAGCAGTCTGGGACAGGGAAGCAATCAGCCCCAGCATTTT. Filled out from reference TRBV28 and TRBJ1-5, the complete variable domain reads DVKVTQSSRYLVKRTGEKVFLECVQDMDHENMFWYRQDPGLGLRLIYFSYDVKMKEKGDIPEGYSVSREKKERFSLILESASTNQTSMYLCASSLGQGSNQPQHFGDGTRLSIL.

This clone was recorded once. The chain links TRBV11-3 to TRBJ1-5; TRBD1 is a possible D gene (5 bases). CDR3 size: 17 residues. V lost 2 bases, J lost 3 bases, and 17 bases lay in between. Per germline, CDR1 SGHNT and CDR2 YENEEA. The CDR3 is CASSLTGVGVNNQPQHF. The CDR3 nucleotides read TGTGCCAGCAGCTTAACCGGGGTGGGGGTTAACAATCAGCCCCAGCATTTT.

About this clone: At the DNA level, this CDR3 is encoded by other sequences in the same sample as well. The chain recombines TRBV5-8 with TRBJ1-1; possibly TRBD1 for D (5 bases). This CDR3 is 14 amino acids long. Deletions cut 1 base from V and 2 bases from J, with 9 bases between. From germline, CDR1 is SGHTS and CDR2 YDEGEE. The CDR3, as DNA: TGTGCCAGCAGCTTGCGGGGGTTAAACACTGAAGCTTTCTTT. Translation gives CASSLRGLNTEAFF.

V is TRBV4-3 and J is TRBJ1-2, with a weak D call TRBD1 (5 bases). Germline values: CDR1 LGHNA, CDR2 YSLEER. The CDR3 sequence is 16 residues long. Trimming took 0 bases from V and 4 from J, leaving 15 bases between them. CDR3 in DNA: TGCGCCAGCAGCCAAGATCAGGGTACGTCTCCCTATGGCTACACCTTC. It is translated as CASSQDQGTSPYGYTF.

CDR3 bases: TGTGCCAGCAGCTTAGGCGTTGGCAGATTATCTGATCAGCCCCAGCATTTT. Translation: CASSLGVGRLSDQPQHF. The chain couples TRBV7-9 to TRBJ1-5; unclear D gene. CDR1 and CDR2 (germline): SEHNR, FQNEAQ (reference sequence). V was trimmed by 1 base and J by 5 bases, leaving 18 bases between them. The CDR3 covers 17 residues.

The chain carries TRBV6-1 and TRBJ2-7, with D hard to call. Germline assignment: CDR1 MNHNS and CDR2 SASEGT. V lost 0 bases to trimming and J lost 6 bases, with 12 bases between them. The CDR3 runs 14 residues. CDR3 region: CASSEAPGGVEQYF. CDR3 coding DNA: TGTGCCAGCAGTGAAGCGCCAGGTGGGGTCGAGCAGTACTTC.

This clone appeared a few times. CDR3 in DNA: TGTGCCACCAGCAGCGGGGGATCTGAGCAGTTCTTC. It specifies CATSSGGSEQFF. The chain links TRBV15 to TRBJ2-1; D is perhaps TRBD2 (6 bases). Trimming stripped 3 bases from V and 9 bases from J, with 9 bases between. CDR1 and CDR2 (germline): LNHNV, YYDKDF (reference sequence). The CDR3 has 12 residues.

As DNA, the CDR3 is TGCGCCAGCAGCTTAATAGGCAGTCACACAGATACGCAGTATTTT. It translates to CASSLIGSHTDTQYF. This chain links TRBV5-1 with TRBJ2-3; D ambiguous. V was cut by 2 bases and J by 2 bases, with 12 bases left in between. The CDR3 runs to 15 residues. Per the germline V gene, CDR1 is SGHRS and CDR2 is YFSETQ.

The V call is TRBV4-3, the J call TRBJ1-4; 9 nucleotides match TRBD1. Germline loops: CDR1 LGHNA, CDR2 YSLEER. This CDR3 region has 15 residues. V shed 3 bases, J shed 4 bases, and the junction held 3 bases outside the gene matches. The DNA for the CDR3 is TGCGCCAGCAGCCAGAACAGGGGGCTTAATGAAAAACTGTTTTTT. Protein sequence: CASSQNRGLNEKLFF.

CDR3 DNA: TGCGCCAGCAGCTTGCGGCTAGCGGACAGCACAGATACGCAGTATTTT. Protein sequence: CASSLRLADSTDTQYF. V gene TRBV5-1 combines with J gene TRBJ2-3, with 7 bases aligning to TRBD2. There are 16 residues in the CDR3. V lost 1 base and J lost 0; bases outside the gene matches: 5. CDR1 SGHRS and CDR2 YFSETQ come from the germline V gene. The whole variable domain, filled in from reference TRBV5-1 and TRBJ2-3, reads KAGVTQTPRYLIKTRGQQVTLSCSPISGHRSVSWYQQTPGQGLQFLFEYFSETQRNKGNFPGRFSGRQFSNSRSEMNVSTLELGDSALYLCASSLRLADSTDTQYFGPGTRLTVL.

The chain uses TRBV11-1 and TRBJ2-7, with TRBD1 as a possible D gene (6 bases). Trimming shortened V by 8 bases and J by 3 bases, and 17 bases separated the two germline ends. The CDR3 sequence is 14 residues long. Germline V gene data show CDR1 as SGHAT and CDR2 as FQDESV (reference sequence). CDR3 DNA sequence: TGTGCCAGCCAACCCCGGGACACCTTCTACGAGCAGTACTTC. Its translation is CASQPRDTFYEQYF.

The chain links TRBV18 to TRBJ2-1, with D unresolved. V was shortened by 1 base and J by 9 bases, with 7 bases between the two germline ends. Germline V gives CDR1 KGHSH, CDR2 LQKENI. This CDR3 has 12 residues. The CDR3 region is CASSPRLGEQFF. For the CDR3, the DNA is TGTGCCAGCTCACCACGGCTCGGTGAGCAGTTCTTC. Combining the CDR3 with reference TRBV18 and TRBJ2-1 gives the whole variable domain NAGVMQNPRHLVRRRGQEARLRCSPMKGHSHVYWYRQLPEEGLKFMVYLQKENIIDESGMPKERFSAEFPKEGPSILRIQQVVRGDSAAYFCASSPRLGEQFFGPGTRLTVL.

The chain has TRBV19 and TRBJ1-5; no firm D call. CDR1 LNHDA and CDR2 SQIVND come from the germline V gene (reference sequence). CDR3 length: 13 residues. V was cut by 4 bases and J by 3 bases, with 7 bases left in between. This CDR3 is CASSTQYNQPQHF. CDR3 nucleotides: TGTGCCAGTAGTACCCAGTACAATCAGCCCCAGCATTTT.

The J gene is TRBJ1-3, the V gene TRBV25-1, with TRBD1 identical over 8 bases. V lost 5 bases, J lost 3 bases, and 6 bases stayed unmatched. Looked up from germline, CDR1 is MGHDK and CDR2 is SYGVNS. This CDR3 is built from 15 residues. CDR3 sequence reads: CASSSPGGLGNTIYF. The DNA of the CDR3 is TGTGCCAGCAGTTCGCCAGGGGGCCTTGGAAACACCATATATTTT.

This clone was seen once. The junction shows a germline mismatch at one end, possibly a read error. This chain connects TRBV7-7 to TRBJ2-3; D may correspond to TRBD1 or TRBD2 (5 bases each). CDR3 length equals 14 residues. The V gene's germline CDR1 is SSHAT and CDR2 FNYEAQ (reference sequence). CDR3 in amino acids: CASSQGLGADTQYF. CDR3 sequence (DNA): TGTGCTAGCAGCCAAGGGTTGGGGGCAGATACGCAGTATTTT.

This chain connects TRBV6-1 to TRBJ2-7, with 9 bases lining up with TRBD1. The CDR3 runs 14 residues. V was clipped by 3 bases and J by 3 bases; unmatched bases: 3. Per the germline V gene, CDR1 is MNHNS and CDR2 is SASEGT. Written as DNA, the CDR3 is TGTGCCAGCAGTGAGGACAGGGGACACTACGAGCAGTACTTC. It is translated as CASSEDRGHYEQYF.